The clone carrying this T cell receptor beta chain has only one observation. The data belong to a study of blood T cell repertoires in COVID-19. Germline lookup yields CDR1 SGHDN and CDR2 FVKESK. The CDR3 length is 19 residues. V shed 2 bases and J 3 bases; nucleotides not matched to a gene: 14. Under the authors' procedure: Researchers report that nucleated cell counts were estimated from reference gene primer amplification. Profiling relied on immunoSEQ multiplex PCR, and the TCRdb table lists in-frame clones only, not all of them. From that table come the V and J calls and clone size; the DNA was used to work out D and trimming. This table holds 130,000 to 150,000 clones, around 72% found once.

The clonotype was recovered from a woman aged 55 to 70 with acute or convalescent COVID-19. The sequencing input was peripheral blood. The chain recombines TRBV14 with TRBJ2-3; the match to TRBD2 covers 10 bases. CDR3: CASSQQHSGRSWETDTQYF. CDR3 coding DNA: TGTGCCAGCAGCCAACAACATAGCGGGAGGAGTTGGGAGACAGATACGCAGTATTTT.